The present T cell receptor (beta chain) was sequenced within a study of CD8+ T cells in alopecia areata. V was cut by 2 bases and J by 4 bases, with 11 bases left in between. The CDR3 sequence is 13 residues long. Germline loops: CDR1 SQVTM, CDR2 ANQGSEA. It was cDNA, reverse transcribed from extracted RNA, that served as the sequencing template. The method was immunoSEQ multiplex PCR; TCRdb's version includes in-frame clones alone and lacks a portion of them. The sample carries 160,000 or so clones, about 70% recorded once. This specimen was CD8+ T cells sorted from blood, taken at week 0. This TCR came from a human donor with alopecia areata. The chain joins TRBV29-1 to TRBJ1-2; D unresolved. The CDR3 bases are TGCAGCGTTGAAACGGACGGAACCTATGGCTACACCTTC. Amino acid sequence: CSVETDGTYGYTF.